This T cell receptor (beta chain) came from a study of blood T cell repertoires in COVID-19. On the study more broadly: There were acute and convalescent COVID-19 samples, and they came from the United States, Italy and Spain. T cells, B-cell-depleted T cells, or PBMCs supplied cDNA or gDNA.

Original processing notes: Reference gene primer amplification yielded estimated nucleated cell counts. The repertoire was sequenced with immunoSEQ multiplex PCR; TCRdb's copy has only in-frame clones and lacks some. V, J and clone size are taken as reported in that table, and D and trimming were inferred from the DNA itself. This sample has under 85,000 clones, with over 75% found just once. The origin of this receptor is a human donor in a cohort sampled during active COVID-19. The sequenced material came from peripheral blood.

The CDR3 reads CASSLSRVGNSPLHF. The CDR3 nucleotides read TGCGCCAGCAGCTTGAGCAGGGTTGGTAATTCACCCCTCCACTTT. This chain uses TRBV5-1 with TRBJ1-6, with D tentatively TRBD1 (5 bases). Per the germline V gene, CDR1 is SGHRS and CDR2 is YFSETQ. The CDR3 runs 15 residues. With 1 base removed from V and 6 bases from J, the gap between germline ends came to 11 bases.